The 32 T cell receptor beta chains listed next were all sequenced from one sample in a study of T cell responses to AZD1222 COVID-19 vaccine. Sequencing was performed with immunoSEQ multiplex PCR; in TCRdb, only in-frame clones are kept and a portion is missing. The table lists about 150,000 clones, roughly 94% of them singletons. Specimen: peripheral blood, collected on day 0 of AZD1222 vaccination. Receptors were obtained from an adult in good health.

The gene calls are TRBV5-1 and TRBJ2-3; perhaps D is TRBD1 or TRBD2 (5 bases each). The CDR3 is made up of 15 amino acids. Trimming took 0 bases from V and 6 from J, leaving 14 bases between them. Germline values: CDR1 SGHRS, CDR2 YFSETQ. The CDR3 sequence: CASSLGAPWGDTQYF. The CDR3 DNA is TGCGCCAGCAGCTTGGGGGCCCCATGGGGGGATACGCAGTATTTT.

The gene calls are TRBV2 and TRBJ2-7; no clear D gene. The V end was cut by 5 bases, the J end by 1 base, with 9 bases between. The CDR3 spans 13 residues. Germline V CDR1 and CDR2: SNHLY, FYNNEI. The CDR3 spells CASSPRVSYEQYV. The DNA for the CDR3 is TGTGCCAGCAGTCCTAGAGTATCCTACGAGCAGTACGTC.

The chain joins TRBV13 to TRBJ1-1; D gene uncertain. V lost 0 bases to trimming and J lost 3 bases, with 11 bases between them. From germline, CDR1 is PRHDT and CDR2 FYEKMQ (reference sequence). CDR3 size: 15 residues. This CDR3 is CASSLGDVPHTEAFF. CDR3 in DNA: TGTGCCAGCAGCTTAGGGGACGTTCCCCACACTGAAGCTTTCTTT.

CDR3 sequence reads: CASSSQGVREKLFF. Written as DNA, the CDR3 is TGTGCCAGCAGCTCACAGGGAGTCCGGGAAAAACTGTTTTTT. This rearrangement joins TRBV11-2 to TRBJ1-4, with D perhaps matching TRBD1 (6 bases). The CDR3 is 14 residues long. Germline CDR1 SGHAT, CDR2 FQNNGV. The V end was cut by 4 bases, the J end by 8 bases, with 14 bases between.

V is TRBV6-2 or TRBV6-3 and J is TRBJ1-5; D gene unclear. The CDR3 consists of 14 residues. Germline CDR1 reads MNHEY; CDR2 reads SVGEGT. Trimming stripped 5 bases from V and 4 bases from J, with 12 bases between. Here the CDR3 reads CASSPFLLNQPQHF. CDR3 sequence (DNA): TGTGCCAGCAGTCCCTTCTTACTGAATCAGCCCCAGCATTTT.

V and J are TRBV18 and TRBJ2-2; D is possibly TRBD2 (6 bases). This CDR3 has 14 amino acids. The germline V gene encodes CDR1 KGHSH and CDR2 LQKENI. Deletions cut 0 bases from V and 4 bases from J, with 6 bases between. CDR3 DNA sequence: TGTGCCAGCTCACCACCGGGGGGCACCGGGGAGCTGTTTTTT. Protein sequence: CASSPPGGTGELFF.

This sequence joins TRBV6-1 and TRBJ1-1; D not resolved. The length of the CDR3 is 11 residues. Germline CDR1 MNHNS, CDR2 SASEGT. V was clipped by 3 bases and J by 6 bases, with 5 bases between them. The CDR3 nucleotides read TGTGCCAGCAGTGATATTTCTGAAGCTTTCTTT. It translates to CASSDISEAFF.

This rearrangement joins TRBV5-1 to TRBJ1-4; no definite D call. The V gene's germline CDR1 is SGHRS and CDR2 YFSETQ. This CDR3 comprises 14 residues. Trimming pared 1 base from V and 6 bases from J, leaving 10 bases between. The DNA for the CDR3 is TGCGCCAGCAGCTTGTGGACCGCGGATGAAAAACTGTTTTTT. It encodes CASSLWTADEKLFF.

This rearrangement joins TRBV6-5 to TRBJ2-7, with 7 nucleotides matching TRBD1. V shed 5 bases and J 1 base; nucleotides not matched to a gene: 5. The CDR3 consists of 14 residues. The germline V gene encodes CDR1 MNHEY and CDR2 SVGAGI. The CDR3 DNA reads TGTGCCAGCAGTACCGACAGGGCGTCCTACGAGCAGTACGTC. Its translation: CASSTDRASYEQYV.

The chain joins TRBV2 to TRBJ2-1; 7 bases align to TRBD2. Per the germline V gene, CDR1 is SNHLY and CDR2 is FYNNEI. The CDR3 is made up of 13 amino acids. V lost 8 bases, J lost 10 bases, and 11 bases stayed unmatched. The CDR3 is CASCRLAALEQFF. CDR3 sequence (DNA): TGTGCCAGCTGCCGGCTAGCGGCCCTCGAGCAGTTCTTC.

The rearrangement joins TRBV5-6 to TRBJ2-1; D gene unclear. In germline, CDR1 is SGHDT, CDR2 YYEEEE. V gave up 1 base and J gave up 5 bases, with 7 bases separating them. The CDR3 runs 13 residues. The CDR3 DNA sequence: TGTGCCAGCAGCTTGCTAGGTAACAATGAGCAGTTCTTC. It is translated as CASSLLGNNEQFF.

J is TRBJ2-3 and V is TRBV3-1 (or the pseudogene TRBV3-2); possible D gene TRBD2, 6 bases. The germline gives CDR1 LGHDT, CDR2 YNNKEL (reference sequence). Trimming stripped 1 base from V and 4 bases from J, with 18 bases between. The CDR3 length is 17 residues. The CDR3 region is CASSQVSSVPYADTQYF. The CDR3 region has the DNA TGTGCCAGCAGCCAAGTATCTAGCGTGCCTTACGCAGATACGCAGTATTTT.

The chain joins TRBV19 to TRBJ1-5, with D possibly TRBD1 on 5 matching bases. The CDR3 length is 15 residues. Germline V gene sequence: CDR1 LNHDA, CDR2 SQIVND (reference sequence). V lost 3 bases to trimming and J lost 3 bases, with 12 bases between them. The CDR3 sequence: CASSIQGVLNQPQHF. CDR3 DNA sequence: TGTGCCAGTAGTATCCAAGGGGTCCTCAATCAGCCCCAGCATTTT.

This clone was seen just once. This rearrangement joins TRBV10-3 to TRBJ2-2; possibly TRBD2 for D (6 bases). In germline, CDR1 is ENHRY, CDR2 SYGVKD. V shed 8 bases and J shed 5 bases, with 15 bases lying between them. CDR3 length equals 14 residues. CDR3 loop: CAILSGVGTGELFF. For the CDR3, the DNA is TGTGCCATCCTTTCGGGGGTGGGGACCGGGGAGCTGTTTTTT.

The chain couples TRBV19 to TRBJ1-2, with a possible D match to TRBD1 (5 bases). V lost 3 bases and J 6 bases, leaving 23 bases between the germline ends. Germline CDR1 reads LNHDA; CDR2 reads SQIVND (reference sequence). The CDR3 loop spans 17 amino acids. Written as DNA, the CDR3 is TGTGCCAGTAGTATGATTACTCTGGGGCAGGGAGAAGATGGCTACACCTTC. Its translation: CASSMITLGQGEDGYTF.

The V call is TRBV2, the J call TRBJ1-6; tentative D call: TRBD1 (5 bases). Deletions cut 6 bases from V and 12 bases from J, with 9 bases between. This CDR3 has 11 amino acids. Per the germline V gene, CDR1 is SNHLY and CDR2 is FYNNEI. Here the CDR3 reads CASRSDIPLHF. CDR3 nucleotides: TGTGCCAGCAGGTCGGACATACCCCTCCACTTT. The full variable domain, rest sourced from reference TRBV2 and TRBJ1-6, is EPEVTQTPSHQVTQMGQEVILRCVPISNHLYFYWYRQILGQKVEFLVSFYNNEISEKSEIFDDQFSVERPDGSNFTLKIRSTKLEDSAMYFCASRSDIPLHFGNGTRLTVT.

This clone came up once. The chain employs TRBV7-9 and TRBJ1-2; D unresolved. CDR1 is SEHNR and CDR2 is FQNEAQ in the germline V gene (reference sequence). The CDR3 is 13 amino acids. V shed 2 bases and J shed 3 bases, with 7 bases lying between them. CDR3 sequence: CASSLTDDYGYTF. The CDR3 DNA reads TGTGCCAGCAGCTTAACAGATGACTATGGCTACACCTTC.

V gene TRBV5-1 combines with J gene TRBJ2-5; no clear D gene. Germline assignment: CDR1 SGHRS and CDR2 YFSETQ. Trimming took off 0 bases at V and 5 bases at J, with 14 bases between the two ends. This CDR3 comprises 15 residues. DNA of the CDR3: TGCGCCAGCAGCTTGGCCCAGAACCATGGGGAGACCCAGTACTTC. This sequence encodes CASSLAQNHGETQYF.

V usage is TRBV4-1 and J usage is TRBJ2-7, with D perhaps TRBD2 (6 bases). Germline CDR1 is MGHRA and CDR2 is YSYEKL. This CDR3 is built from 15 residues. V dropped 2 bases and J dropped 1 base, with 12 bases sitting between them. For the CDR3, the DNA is TGCGCCAGCAGCCAAAATATCGGGGGTTCCTACGAGCAGTACGTC. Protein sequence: CASSQNIGGSYEQYV.

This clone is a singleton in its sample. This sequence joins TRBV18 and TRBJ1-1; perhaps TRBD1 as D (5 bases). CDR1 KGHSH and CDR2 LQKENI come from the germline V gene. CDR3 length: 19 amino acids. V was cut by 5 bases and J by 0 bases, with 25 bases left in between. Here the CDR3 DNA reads TGTGCCAGCTCATCGACCTCTGTGGGGGGGAGTGGGTTGAACACTGAAGCTTTCTTT. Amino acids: CASSSTSVGGSGLNTEAFF.

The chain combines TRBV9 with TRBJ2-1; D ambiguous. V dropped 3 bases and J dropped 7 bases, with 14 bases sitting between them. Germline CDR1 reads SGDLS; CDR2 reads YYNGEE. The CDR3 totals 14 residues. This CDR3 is CASSAIYAANEQFF. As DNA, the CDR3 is TGTGCCAGCAGCGCGATATACGCTGCGAATGAGCAGTTCTTC. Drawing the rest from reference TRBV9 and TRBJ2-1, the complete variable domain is DSGVTQTPKHLITATGQRVTLRCSPRSGDLSVYWYQQSLDQGLQFLIQYYNGEERAKGNILERFSAQQFPDLHSELNLSSLELGDSALYFCASSAIYAANEQFFGPGTRLTVL.

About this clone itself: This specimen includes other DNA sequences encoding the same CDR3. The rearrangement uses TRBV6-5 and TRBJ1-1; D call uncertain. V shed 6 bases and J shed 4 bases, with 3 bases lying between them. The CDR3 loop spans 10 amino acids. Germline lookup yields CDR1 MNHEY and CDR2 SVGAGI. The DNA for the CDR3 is TGTGCCAGCAGAGGCACTGAAGCTTTCTTT. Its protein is CASRGTEAFF.

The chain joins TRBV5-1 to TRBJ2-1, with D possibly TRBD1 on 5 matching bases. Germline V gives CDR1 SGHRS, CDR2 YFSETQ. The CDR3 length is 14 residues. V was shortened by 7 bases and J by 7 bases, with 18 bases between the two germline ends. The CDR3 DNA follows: TGCGCCAGCCATCCGGGCCTGGGGCGAAATGAGCAGTTCTTC. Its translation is CASHPGLGRNEQFF.

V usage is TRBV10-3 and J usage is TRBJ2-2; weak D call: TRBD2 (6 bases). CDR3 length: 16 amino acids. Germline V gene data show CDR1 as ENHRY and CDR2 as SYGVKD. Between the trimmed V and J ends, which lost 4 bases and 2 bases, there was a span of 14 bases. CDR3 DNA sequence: TGTGCCATCAGTGGGGGGGTTGACGCCAACACCGGGGAGCTGTTTTTT. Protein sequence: CAISGGVDANTGELFF.

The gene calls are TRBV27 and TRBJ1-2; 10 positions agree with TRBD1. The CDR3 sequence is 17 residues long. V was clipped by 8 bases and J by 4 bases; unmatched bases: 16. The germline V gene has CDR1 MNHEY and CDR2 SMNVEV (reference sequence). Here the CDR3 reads CASSANRDRGSFYGYTF. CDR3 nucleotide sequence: TGTGCCAGCTCAGCAAACCGGGACAGGGGATCCTTCTATGGCTACACCTTC.

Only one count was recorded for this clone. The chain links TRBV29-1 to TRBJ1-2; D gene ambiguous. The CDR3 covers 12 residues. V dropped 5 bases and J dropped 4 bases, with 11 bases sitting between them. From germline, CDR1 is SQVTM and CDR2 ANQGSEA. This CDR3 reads CSVPGRGYGYTF. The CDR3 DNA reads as TGCAGCGTTCCTGGGAGAGGCTATGGCTACACCTTC.

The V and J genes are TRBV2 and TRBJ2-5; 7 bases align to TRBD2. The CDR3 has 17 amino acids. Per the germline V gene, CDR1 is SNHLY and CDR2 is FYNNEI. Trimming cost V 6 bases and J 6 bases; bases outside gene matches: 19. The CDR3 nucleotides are TGTGCCAGCAGATTCTCGGGGACTACCATGAGTCCCAAGACCCAGTACTTC. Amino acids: CASRFSGTTMSPKTQYF. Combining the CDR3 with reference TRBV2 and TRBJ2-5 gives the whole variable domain EPEVTQTPSHQVTQMGQEVILRCVPISNHLYFYWYRQILGQKVEFLVSFYNNEISEKSEIFDDQFSVERPDGSNFTLKIRSTKLEDSAMYFCASRFSGTTMSPKTQYFGPGTRLLVL.

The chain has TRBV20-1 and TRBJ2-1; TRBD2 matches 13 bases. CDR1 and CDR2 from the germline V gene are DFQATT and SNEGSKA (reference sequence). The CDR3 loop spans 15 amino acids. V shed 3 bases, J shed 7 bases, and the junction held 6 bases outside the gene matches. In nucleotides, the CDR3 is TGCAGTGCTAGTTGGACTAGCGGGAGCAGTAATGAGCAGTTCTTC. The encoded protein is CSASWTSGSSNEQFF.

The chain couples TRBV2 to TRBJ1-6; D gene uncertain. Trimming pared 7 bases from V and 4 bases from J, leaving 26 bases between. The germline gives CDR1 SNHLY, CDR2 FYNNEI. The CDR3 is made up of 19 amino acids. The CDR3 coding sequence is TGTGCCAGCACCAAAGGCCCCCCCGGAGTCGGCGGATATAATTCACCCCTCCACTTT. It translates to CASTKGPPGVGGYNSPLHF.

The chain's CDR3 is CSVEVEPGPGELFF. The CDR3 DNA reads TGCAGCGTTGAAGTGGAGCCCGGACCCGGGGAGCTGTTTTTT. This chain uses TRBV29-1 with TRBJ2-2; no definite D call. Deletions cut 1 base from V and 6 bases from J, with 12 bases between. Germline V gene sequence: CDR1 SQVTM, CDR2 ANQGSEA. CDR3 size: 14 residues.

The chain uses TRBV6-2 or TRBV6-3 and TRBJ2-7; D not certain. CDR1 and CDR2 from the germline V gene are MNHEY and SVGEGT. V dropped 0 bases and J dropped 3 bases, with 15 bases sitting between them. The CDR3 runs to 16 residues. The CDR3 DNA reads TGTGCCAGCAGTTACTCTACCGCCAAGACACTCTACGAGCAGTACGTC. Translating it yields CASSYSTAKTLYEQYV.

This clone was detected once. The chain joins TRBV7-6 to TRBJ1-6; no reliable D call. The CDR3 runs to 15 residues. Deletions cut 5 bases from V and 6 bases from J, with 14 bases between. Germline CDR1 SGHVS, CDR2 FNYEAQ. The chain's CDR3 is CASSPRTALNSPLHF. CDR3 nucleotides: TGTGCCAGCAGCCCCAGGACGGCCCTTAATTCACCCCTCCACTTT. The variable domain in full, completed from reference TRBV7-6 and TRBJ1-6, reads GAGVSQSPRYKVTKRGQDVALRCDPISGHVSLYWYRQALGQGPEFLTYFNYEAQQDKSGLPNDRFSAERPEGSISTLTIQRTEQRDSAMYRCASSPRTALNSPLHFGNGTRLTVT.